This entry describes one TCR beta chain. In each case, RNA was isolated and then reverse transcribed into cDNA as the sequencing template. The data were produced by immunoSEQ multiplex PCR, yet TCRdb's version contains in-frame clones alone and is incomplete. The profile shows 150,000 to 200,000 clones, 40% to 65% of them singletons. These data are taken from a study of CD8+ T cells in alopecia areata. CDR3 length: 16 amino acids. V lost 2 bases to trimming and J lost 0 bases; unmatched junction nucleotides: 4. Germline values: CDR1 SGHDT, CDR2 YYEEEE. The sample's treatment: oral pan-JAK inhibitor, 5-10 mg twice daily.

The source material was CD8+ T cells sorted from blood, sampled around week 53, from a patient treated with tofacitinib. The sequence was obtained from a human donor with alopecia areata. The chain combines TRBV5-6 with TRBJ1-5, with 8 bases matching TRBD1. The CDR3 loop is CASSFWTGSSNQPQHF. CDR3 nucleotides: TGTGCCAGCAGCTTCTGGACAGGGTCTAGCAATCAGCCCCAGCATTTT.